This T cell receptor (beta chain) was profiled in a study of T cell responses to AZD1222 COVID-19 vaccine. Study-level information: Second doses were pooled across both intervals (about 4 or about 12 weeks).

As regards this clone: Its target is unknown.

Produced via immunoSEQ multiplex PCR; TCRdb's table is partial and in-frame only. The table records fewer than 150,000 clones, 93% of them present only once. Study-level points and caveats: Per reports, nearly half of all spike-specific TCRs target regions that are unmutated in variants. Clonal diversity was possibly underestimated, and white British individuals and females predominated among donors.

Germline V gene lookup returns CDR1 LGHNA and CDR2 YNFKEQ. Trimming took off 2 bases at V and 8 bases at J, with 12 bases between the two ends. This CDR3 is 14 amino acids long. This clonotype originated in an adult in good health. The chain carries TRBV4-2 and TRBJ1-4; a weak D match, TRBD1 (6 bases). The specimen was peripheral blood, collected on day 0 of AZD1222 vaccination. CDR3 coding DNA: TGTGCCAGCAGCCAAAGGGGGGCGAGAGAAAAACTGTTTTTT. This codes for CASSQRGAREKLFF.